The T cell receptor beta chain described here comes from a study of cytomegalovirus exposure and HLA in healthy donors. About the research overall: Among around 200 million T cells, an earlier analysis found 117 million unique TCR beta sequences.

The CDR3 covers 14 residues. V was pared by 6 bases and J by 5 bases, with 6 bases of the junction left unmatched. In germline, CDR1 is LNHDA, CDR2 SQIVND (reference sequence). Researchers ran the PCR with 60 Vbeta and 13 Jbeta primers. Some clones are missing from TCRdb's copy, which holds only in-frame ones; the method was immunoSEQ multiplex PCR. This repertoire shows 90,000 to 150,000 clones, approximately 15% found once; its top ten account for over 1.5%. The sequenced sample was PBMCs. The chain links TRBV19 to TRBJ2-7; 11 nucleotides line up with TRBD2. This TCR came from a woman between 18 and 30 years old in good health and CMV-seronegative. The CDR3: CASRSSGGPHEQYF. CDR3 nucleotide sequence: TGTGCCAGTAGATCTAGCGGGGGGCCCCACGAGCAGTACTTC.